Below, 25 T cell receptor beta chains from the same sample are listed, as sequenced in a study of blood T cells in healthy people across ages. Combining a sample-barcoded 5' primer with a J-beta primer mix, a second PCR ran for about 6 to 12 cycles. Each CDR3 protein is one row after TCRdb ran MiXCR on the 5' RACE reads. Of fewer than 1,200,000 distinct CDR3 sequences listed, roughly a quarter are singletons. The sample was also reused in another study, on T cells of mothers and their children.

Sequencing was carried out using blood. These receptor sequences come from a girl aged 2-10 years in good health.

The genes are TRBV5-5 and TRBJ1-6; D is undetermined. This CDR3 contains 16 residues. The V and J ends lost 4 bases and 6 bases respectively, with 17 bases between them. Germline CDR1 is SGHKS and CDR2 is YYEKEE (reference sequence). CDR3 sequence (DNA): TGTGCCAGCAGCGAGAGCAGGAGTTGGGGTAATTCACCCCTCCACTTT. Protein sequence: CASSESRSWGNSPLHF.

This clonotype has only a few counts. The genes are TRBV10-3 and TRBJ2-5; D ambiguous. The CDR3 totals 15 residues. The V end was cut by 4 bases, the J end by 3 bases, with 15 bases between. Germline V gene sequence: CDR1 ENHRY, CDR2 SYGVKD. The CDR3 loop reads CAISGNSGPKETQYF. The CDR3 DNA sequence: TGTGCCATCAGTGGTAATTCAGGCCCCAAAGAGACCCAGTACTTC.

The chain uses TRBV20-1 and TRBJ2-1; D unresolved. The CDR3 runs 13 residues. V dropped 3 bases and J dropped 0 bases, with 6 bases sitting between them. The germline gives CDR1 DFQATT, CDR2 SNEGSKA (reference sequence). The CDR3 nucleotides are TGCAGTGCTAGTGTACTCTCCTACAATGAGCAGTTCTTC. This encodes CSASVLSYNEQFF.

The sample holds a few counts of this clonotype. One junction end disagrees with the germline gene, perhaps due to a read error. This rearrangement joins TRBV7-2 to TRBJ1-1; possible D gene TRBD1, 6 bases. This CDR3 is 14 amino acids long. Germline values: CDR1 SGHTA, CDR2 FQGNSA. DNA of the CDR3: TGTGCCAGCAGCTGGGGGGCGGTGAACACTGAAGCTTCCTTT. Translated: CASSWGAVNTEASF. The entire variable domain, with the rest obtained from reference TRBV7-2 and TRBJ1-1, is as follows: GAGVSQSPSNKVTEKGKDVELRCDPISGHTALYWYRQSLGQGLEFLIYFQGNSAPDKSGLPSDRFSAERTGGSVSTLTIQRTQQEDSAVYLCASSWGAVNTEASFGQGTRLTVV.

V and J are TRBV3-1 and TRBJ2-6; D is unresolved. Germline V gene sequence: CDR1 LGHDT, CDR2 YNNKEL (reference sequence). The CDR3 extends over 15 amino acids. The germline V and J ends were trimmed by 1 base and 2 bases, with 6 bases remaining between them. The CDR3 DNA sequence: TGTGCCAGCAGCCAAGCTTTAACTGGGGCCAACGTCCTGACTTTC. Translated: CASSQALTGANVLTF.

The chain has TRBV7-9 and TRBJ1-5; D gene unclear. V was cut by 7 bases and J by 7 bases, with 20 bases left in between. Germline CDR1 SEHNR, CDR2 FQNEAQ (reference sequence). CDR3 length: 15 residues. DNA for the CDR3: TGTGCCAGCAACCAACCCGAGGGCGGGAAACAGCCCCAGCATTTT. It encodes CASNQPEGGKQPQHF.

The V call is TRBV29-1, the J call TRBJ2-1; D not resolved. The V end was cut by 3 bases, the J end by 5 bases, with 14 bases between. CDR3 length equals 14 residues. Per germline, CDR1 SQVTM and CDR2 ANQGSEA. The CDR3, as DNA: TGCAGCGTTGACTTCATTGCGGAACACAATGAGCAGTTCTTC. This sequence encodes CSVDFIAEHNEQFF.

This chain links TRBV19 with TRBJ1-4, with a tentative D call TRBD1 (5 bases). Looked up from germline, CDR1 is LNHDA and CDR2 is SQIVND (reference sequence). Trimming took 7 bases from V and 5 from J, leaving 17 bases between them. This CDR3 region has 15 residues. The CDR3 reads CASNKRGATNEKLFF. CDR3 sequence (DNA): TGTGCCAGTAACAAAAGGGGAGCGACAAATGAAAAACTGTTTTTT. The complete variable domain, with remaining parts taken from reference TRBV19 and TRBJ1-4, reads DGGITQSPKYLFRKEGQNVTLSCEQNLNHDAMYWYRQDPGQGLRLIYYSQIVNDFQKGDIAEGYSVSREKKESFPLTVTSAQKNPTAFYLCASNKRGATNEKLFFGSGTQLSVL.

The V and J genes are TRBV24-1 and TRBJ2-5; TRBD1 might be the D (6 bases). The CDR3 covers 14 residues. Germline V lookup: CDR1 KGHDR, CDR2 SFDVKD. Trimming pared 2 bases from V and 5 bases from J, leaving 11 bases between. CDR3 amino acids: CATSDWRQGETQYF. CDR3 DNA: TGTGCCACCAGTGATTGGAGGCAGGGGGAGACCCAGTACTTC.

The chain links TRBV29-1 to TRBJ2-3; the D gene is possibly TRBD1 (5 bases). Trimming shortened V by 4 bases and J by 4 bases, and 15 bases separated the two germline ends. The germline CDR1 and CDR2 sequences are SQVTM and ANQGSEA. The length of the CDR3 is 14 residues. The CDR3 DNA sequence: TGCAGCGTTGTCGGCAGGGATGGGCCAGATACGCAGTATTTT. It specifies CSVVGRDGPDTQYF.

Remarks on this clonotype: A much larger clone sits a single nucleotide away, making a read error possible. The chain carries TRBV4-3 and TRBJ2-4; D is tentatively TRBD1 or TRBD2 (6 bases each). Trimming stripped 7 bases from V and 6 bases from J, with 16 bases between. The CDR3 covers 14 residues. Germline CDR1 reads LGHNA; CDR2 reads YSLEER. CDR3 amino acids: CASNPRGARNIQYF. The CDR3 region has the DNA TGCGCCAGCAACCCAAGGGGGGCCCGAAACATTCAGTACTTC.

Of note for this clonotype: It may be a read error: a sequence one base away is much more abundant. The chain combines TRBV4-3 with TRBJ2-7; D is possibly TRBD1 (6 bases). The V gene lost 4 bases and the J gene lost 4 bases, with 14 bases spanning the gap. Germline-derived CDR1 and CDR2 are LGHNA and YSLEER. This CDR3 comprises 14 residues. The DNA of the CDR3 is TGCGCCAGCAGCCGAGCACAGGGTCGATACGAGCAGTACTTC. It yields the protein CASSRAQGRYEQYF.

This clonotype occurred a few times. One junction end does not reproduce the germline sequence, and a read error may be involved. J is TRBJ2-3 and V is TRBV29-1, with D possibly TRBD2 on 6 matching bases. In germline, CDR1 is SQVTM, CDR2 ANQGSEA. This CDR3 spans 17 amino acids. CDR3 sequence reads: CSVEDPGGKVPTDTRYF. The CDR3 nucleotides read TGCAGCGTTGAAGATCCGGGCGGGAAGGTACCCACGGATACGCGGTATTTT.

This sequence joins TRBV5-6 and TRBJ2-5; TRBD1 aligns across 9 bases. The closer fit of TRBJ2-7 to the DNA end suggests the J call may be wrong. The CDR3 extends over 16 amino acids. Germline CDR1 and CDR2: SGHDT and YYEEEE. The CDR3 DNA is TGTGCCAGCAGCTTGGCTGGTACAGGGGGCTTGTACGAGCAGTACTTC. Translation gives CASSLAGTGGLYEQYF.

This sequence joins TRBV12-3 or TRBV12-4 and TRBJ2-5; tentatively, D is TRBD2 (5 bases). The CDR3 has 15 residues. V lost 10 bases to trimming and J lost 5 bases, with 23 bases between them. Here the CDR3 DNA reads TGTGCCACCACTTTAGTTTCCGGGGAGTGGGAGACCCAGTACTTC. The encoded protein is CATTLVSGEWETQYF.

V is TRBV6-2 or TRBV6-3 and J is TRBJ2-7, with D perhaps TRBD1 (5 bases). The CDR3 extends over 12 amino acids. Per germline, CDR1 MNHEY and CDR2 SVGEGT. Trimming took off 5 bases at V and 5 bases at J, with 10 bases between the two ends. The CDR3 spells CASSLRVHEQYF. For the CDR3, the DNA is TGTGCCAGCAGTCTCAGGGTCCACGAGCAGTACTTC.

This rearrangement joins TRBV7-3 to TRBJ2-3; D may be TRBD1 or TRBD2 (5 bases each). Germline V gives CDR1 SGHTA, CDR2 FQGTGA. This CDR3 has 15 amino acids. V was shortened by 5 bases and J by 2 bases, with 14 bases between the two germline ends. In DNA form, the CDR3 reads TGTGCCAGCAGCGGAACCGGGACCGCCACAGATACGCAGTATTTT. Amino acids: CASSGTGTATDTQYF.

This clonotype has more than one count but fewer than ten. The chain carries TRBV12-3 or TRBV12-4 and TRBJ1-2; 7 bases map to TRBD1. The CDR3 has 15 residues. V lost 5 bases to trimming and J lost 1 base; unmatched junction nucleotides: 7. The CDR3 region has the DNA TGTGCCAGCAGTCCACAGGGGATTGGTAACTATGGCTACACCTTC. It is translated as CASSPQGIGNYGYTF.

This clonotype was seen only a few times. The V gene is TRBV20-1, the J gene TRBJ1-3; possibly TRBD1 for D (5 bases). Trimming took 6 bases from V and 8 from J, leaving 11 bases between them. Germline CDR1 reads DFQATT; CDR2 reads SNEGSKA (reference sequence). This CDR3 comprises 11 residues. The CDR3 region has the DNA TGCAGTGCGCTGGGGGTGGACACCATATATTTT. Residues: CSALGVDTIYF.

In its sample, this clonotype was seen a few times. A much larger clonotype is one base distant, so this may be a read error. DNA of the CDR3: TGCGCCAGCAGCTTGGCCGAGGAGCTGTTTTTT. This translates into CASSLAEELFF. This sequence joins TRBV5-1 and TRBJ2-2, with D uncertain. The V end lost 0 bases, the J end lost 10 bases, and 4 bases lay between the germline ends. The CDR3 totals 11 residues. Germline CDR1 is SGHRS and CDR2 is YFSETQ.

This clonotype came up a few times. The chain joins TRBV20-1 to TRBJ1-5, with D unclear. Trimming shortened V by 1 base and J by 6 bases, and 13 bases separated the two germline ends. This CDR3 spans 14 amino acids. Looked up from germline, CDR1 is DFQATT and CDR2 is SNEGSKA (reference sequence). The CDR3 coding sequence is TGCAGTGCTAGAGGGCCCGGGGTAAGTCAGCCCCAGCATTTT. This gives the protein CSARGPGVSQPQHF.

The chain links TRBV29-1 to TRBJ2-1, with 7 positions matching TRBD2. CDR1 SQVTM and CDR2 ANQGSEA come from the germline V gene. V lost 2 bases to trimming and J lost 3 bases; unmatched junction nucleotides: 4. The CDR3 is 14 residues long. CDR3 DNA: TGCAGCGTTGAATGGGCTAGCGGCTACAATGAGCAGTTCTTC. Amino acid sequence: CSVEWASGYNEQFF.

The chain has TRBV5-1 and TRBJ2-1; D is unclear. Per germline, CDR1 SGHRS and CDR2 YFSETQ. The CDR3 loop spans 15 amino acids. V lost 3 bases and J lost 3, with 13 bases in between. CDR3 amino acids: CASSSGWRIYNEQFF. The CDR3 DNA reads TGCGCCAGCAGCTCCGGTTGGCGGATCTACAATGAGCAGTTCTTC.

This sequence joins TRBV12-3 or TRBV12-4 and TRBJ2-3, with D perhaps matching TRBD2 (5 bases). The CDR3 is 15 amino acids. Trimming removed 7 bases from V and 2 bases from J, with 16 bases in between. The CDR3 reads CASTIGGRNTDTQYF. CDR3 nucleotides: TGTGCCAGCACCATAGGCGGGCGCAACACAGATACGCAGTATTTT.

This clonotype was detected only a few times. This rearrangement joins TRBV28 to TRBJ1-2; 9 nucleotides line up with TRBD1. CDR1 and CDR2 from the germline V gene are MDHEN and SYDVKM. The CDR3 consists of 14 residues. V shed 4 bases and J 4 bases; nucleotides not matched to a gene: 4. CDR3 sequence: CASSYETGGYGYTF. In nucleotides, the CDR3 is TGTGCCAGCAGTTACGAGACAGGGGGCTATGGCTACACCTTC.